This entry lists 15 T cell receptor beta chains sequenced from one sample in a study of post-analysis software for immune sequencing data. General study points: Roughly five TRBV segments appeared more often in patients than in controls, and TRBV5-6, TRBV5-1 and TRBV20-1 were among these.

Unique molecular identifiers were built into the TCR beta cDNA libraries. Using its own MiXCR run on the PCR reads, TCRdb lists one record per CDR3 protein. The sample consists of approximately 770,000 distinct CDR3 sequences, around 46% of them appearing once. For these receptors, no antigen is known. Material: blood. The receptors originated from a girl aged 10-17 years with multiple sclerosis.

The chain recombines TRBV20-1 with TRBJ2-1; TRBD2 matches at 11 bases. Per the germline V gene, CDR1 is DFQATT and CDR2 is SNEGSKA (reference sequence). V was pared by 6 bases and J by 1 base, with 14 bases of the junction left unmatched. The CDR3 covers 18 residues. The CDR3 region has the DNA TGCAGTGCGGTACTAGCGGGAGTACGGGGCGGATCCTACAATGAGCAGTTCTTC. It specifies CSAVLAGVRGGSYNEQFF.

The V and J genes are TRBV20-1 and TRBJ2-2, with D possibly being TRBD2 (5 bases). Between the trimmed V and J ends, which lost 5 bases and 3 bases, there was a span of 13 bases. CDR3 length: 14 residues. Looked up from germline, CDR1 is DFQATT and CDR2 is SNEGSKA (reference sequence). This chain's CDR3 is CSAARYGDTGELFF. The CDR3 region has the DNA TGCAGTGCTGCCCGTTACGGGGACACCGGGGAGCTGTTTTTT.

The count of this clonotype is one. This rearrangement joins TRBV13 to TRBJ2-3, with TRBD2 identical over 9 bases. Trimming cost V 6 bases and J 5 bases; bases outside gene matches: 15. This CDR3 has 17 residues. Germline V gives CDR1 PRHDT, CDR2 FYEKMQ (reference sequence). The CDR3 loop reads CASSPGDQREEGDTQYF. In DNA, the CDR3 is TGTGCCAGCAGTCCTGGGGATCAGCGGGAGGAAGGAGATACGCAGTATTTT.

This clonotype was picked up one time. J is TRBJ1-1 and V is TRBV29-1; D is ambiguous. The germline V gene has CDR1 SQVTM and CDR2 ANQGSEA. The V gene lost 5 bases and the J gene lost 1 base, with 5 bases spanning the gap. This CDR3 comprises 11 residues. The CDR3 sequence is CSVKKNTEAFF. In DNA form, the CDR3 reads TGCAGCGTTAAGAAGAACACTGAAGCTTTCTTT.

In this sample, this clonotype turned up a few times. The rearrangement joins TRBV10-3 to TRBJ2-1; 12 bases are a match to TRBD1. The CDR3 sequence is 16 residues long. Germline CDR1 reads ENHRY; CDR2 reads SYGVKD. The junction had 12 bases not matched to a gene; V was cut back by 6 bases and J by 9 bases. The CDR3 region has the DNA TGTGCCATCAGCACGGGACAGGGGGCGGAACGCGCTGAGCAGTTCTTC. Translation gives CAISTGQGAERAEQFF.

The chain couples TRBV4-1 to TRBJ2-7; TRBD2 matches 11 bases. The CDR3 totals 18 residues. V lost 1 base, J lost 1 base, and 9 bases stayed unmatched. The germline V gene has CDR1 MGHRA and CDR2 YSYEKL. CDR3: CASSQGAGGTSGSYEQYF. The CDR3 coding sequence is TGCGCCAGCAGCCAAGGGGCAGGGGGGACTAGCGGTTCCTACGAGCAGTACTTC.

The J gene is TRBJ1-2, the V gene TRBV18; 9 positions match TRBD1. V dropped 8 bases and J dropped 4; count of bases not matched to a gene: 17. Per germline, CDR1 KGHSH and CDR2 LQKENI. This CDR3 has 17 amino acids. The CDR3 region has the DNA TGTGCCAGCCCACGGCAAACGGGACAGGGTGTCCCCTATGGCTACACCTTC. This translates into CASPRQTGQGVPYGYTF.

V is TRBV20-1 and J is TRBJ2-4; TRBD2 agrees at 8 bases. This CDR3 spans 14 amino acids. Germline V lookup: CDR1 DFQATT, CDR2 SNEGSKA (reference sequence). Trimming cost V 6 bases and J 9 bases; bases outside gene matches: 13. The CDR3 sequence: CSAGESGRSIIQYF. The DNA of the CDR3 is TGCAGTGCAGGGGAGAGCGGGAGAAGTATCATTCAGTACTTC.

The chain joins TRBV4-3 to TRBJ1-2, with D hard to call. This CDR3 is 16 amino acids long. Trimming removed 0 bases from V and 8 bases from J, with 19 bases in between. CDR1 and CDR2 from the germline V gene are LGHNA and YSLEER. Here the CDR3 DNA reads TGCGCCAGCAGCCAAGACCGAGGGCCGTTGGTGATCGGCTACACCTTC. Amino acid sequence: CASSQDRGPLVIGYTF.

This clonotype was detected a few times. V and J are TRBV24-1 and TRBJ2-5; maybe TRBD2 (6 bases). CDR1 is KGHDR and CDR2 is SFDVKD in the germline V gene. Trimming took off 1 base at V and 2 bases at J, with 13 bases between the two ends. The CDR3 extends over 16 amino acids. The DNA of the CDR3 is TGTGCCACCAGTGATTTTGGGGAGGAGGGACAAGAGACCCAGTACTTC. Translation: CATSDFGEEGQETQYF.

As regards this clonotype: The junction shows a germline mismatch at one end, possibly a read error. V and J are TRBV5-1 and TRBJ2-5; D call uncertain. CDR1 and CDR2 (germline): SGHRS, YFSETQ. The CDR3 is 11 amino acids. DNA of the CDR3: TGCGGCAGCAGCTTTCGGGAGACCCAGTACTTC. It specifies CGSSFRETQYF.

This clonotype was detected once. V gene TRBV7-9 combines with J gene TRBJ2-7; 7 bases are shared with TRBD2. The germline V gene has CDR1 SEHNR and CDR2 FQNEAQ (reference sequence). V lost 5 bases and J lost 5; bases outside the gene matches: 9. The CDR3 has 14 amino acids. The CDR3 sequence is CASSGKGGPHEQYF. The DNA of the CDR3 is TGTGCCAGCAGCGGGAAGGGAGGGCCCCACGAGCAGTACTTC.

This clonotype was seen only a few times. The rearrangement uses TRBV20-1 and TRBJ2-5; the D call may be TRBD1 or TRBD2 (5 bases each). Trimming took off 0 bases at V and 4 bases at J, with 9 bases between the two ends. Germline V gene lookup returns CDR1 DFQATT and CDR2 SNEGSKA (reference sequence). The CDR3 loop spans 13 amino acids. DNA of the CDR3: TGCAGTGCTAGAGATGGGGGATTAGAGACCCAGTACTTC. Translation gives CSARDGGLETQYF.

The chain uses TRBV7-9 and TRBJ2-5; D gene uncertain. The DNA matches TRBJ2-7 better at its end, which makes the J call doubtful. CDR1 and CDR2 (germline): SEHNR, FQNEAQ (reference sequence). The CDR3 runs 14 residues. The CDR3 protein is CASSLKSLRDEQYF. The CDR3 nucleotides are TGTGCCAGCAGCTTAAAGTCGTTGCGCGACGAGCAGTACTTC.

This clonotype was found a few times. The genes are TRBV29-1 and TRBJ2-5; 7 bases match TRBD2. Judging by the DNA end, TRBJ2-7 fits better; the J call may be wrong. The CDR3 length is 14 residues. The V gene's germline CDR1 is SQVTM and CDR2 ANQGSEA. The CDR3 DNA reads as TGCAGCGTTGAAGCTCGCGGGAGACGGGGCGAGCAGTACTTC. Translating it yields CSVEARGRRGEQYF.